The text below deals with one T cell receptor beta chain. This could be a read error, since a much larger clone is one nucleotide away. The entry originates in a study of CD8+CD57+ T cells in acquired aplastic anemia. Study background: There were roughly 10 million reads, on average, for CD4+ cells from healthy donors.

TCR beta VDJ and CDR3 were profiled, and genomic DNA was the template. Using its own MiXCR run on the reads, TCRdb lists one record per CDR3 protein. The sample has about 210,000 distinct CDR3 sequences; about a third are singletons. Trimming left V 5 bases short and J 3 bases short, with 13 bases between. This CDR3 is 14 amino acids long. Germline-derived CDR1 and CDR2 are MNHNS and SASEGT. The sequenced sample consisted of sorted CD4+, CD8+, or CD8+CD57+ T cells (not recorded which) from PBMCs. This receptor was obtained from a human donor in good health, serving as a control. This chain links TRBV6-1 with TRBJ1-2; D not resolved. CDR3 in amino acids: CASSPTRTYYGYTF. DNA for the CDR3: TGTGCCAGCAGTCCGACCCGGACCTACTATGGCTACACCTTC.